The rows below give T cell receptor beta chains drawn from one sample of a study of blood T cell repertoires in COVID-19. Some clones are missing from TCRdb's copy, which holds only in-frame ones; the method was immunoSEQ multiplex PCR. The table lists 270,000 or so clones, approximately 84% of them singletons. The source material was peripheral blood. All receptors come from a human donor with COVID-19, enrolled during active disease. The donor label of this sample is uncertain. Both conserved end residues are part of each CDR3. The D gene is left open where the match is weak. Size is stated for part of the rows, as once, few or many counts, or as a class when the clone is expanded.

length	V	size	J	D	CDR3	DNA
16	TRBV4-2	-	TRBJ2-1	TRBD2	CASSQERTSGTYEQFF	TGTGCCAGCAGCCAAGAGAGGACCAGCGGGACCTATGAGCAGTTCTTC
14	TRBV6-5	-	TRBJ1-3	-	CASSYDLSGNTIYF	TGTGCCAGCAGTTACGACTTGTCCGGAAACACCATATATTTT
15	TRBV21-1	-	TRBJ2-1	-	CAALRGRAVYNEQFF	TGTGCCGCCCTACGAGGGAGGGCCGTCTACAATGAGCAGTTCTTC
16	TRBV28	-	TRBJ2-7	TRBD2	CASSLLSSGRVSEQYF	TGTGCCAGCAGTTTATTGTCCAGCGGGAGGGTTAGCGAGCAGTACTTC
15	TRBV5-6	-	TRBJ1-5	-	CASSLVRGIDQPQHF	TGTGCCAGCAGCTTGGTCAGGGGCATTGATCAGCCCCAGCATTTT
13	TRBV5-8	-	TRBJ1-1	TRBD1	CASSLGQGVEAFF	TGTGCCAGCAGCCTGGGACAGGGGGTTGAAGCTTTCTTT
15	TRBV5-4	-	TRBJ2-1	TRBD1	CASSRRTGGVSGEFF	TGTGCCAGCAGCCGACGGACAGGGGGCGTGAGCGGGGAGTTCTTC
13	TRBV29-1	-	TRBJ2-7	TRBD1	CSGGEGQAYEQYF	TGCAGCGGCGGAGAGGGACAGGCCTACGAGCAGTACTTC
16	TRBV5-4	few	TRBJ1-1	TRBD1	CASSSDRGRVNTEAFF	TGTGCCAGCAGCTCGGACAGGGGGCGCGTGAACACTGAAGCTTTCTTT
13	TRBV6-5	-	TRBJ1-5	-	CASTLEGGQPQHF	TGTGCCAGCACGCTGGAAGGGGGTCAGCCCCAGCATTTT
14	TRBV7-2	once	TRBJ2-5	TRBD1	CASSSIRQGETQYF	TGTGCCAGCAGCTCGATCCGACAGGGCGAGACCCAGTACTTC
17	TRBV9	-	TRBJ2-2	TRBD1	CASSVGTGQLETGELFF	TGTGCCAGCAGCGTAGGTACGGGACAGCTAGAGACCGGGGAGCTGTTTTTT